A selection of T cell receptor beta chains follows, all from one sample in a study of cytomegalovirus exposure and HLA in healthy donors. Assay: immunoSEQ multiplex PCR; the TCRdb copy retains only in-frame clones and omits some. The table has over 85,000 clones, 84% seen once. The specimen sequenced was PBMCs. These receptors were collected from a woman under 30 in good health and CMV-seropositive. CDR3s include the opening cysteine and the closing phenylalanine or tryptophan. D genes are given only for firm matches. The listing skips clone size in some rows; elsewhere it reads once, few, many or a size class.

v_gene: TRBV5-1; d_gene: NA; j_gene: TRBJ2-7; abundance: once; CDR3aa: CASSLGQFYEQYF; CDR3nt: TGCGCCAGCAGCTTGGGACAGTTCTACGAGCAGTACTTC
v_gene: TRBV4-1; d_gene: NA; j_gene: TRBJ1-6; abundance: few; CDR3aa: CASSQGVARAMRSPLHF; CDR3nt: TGCGCCAGCAGCCAAGGGGTAGCCAGGGCGATGCGTTCACCCCTCCACTTT
v_gene: TRBV5-1; d_gene: NA; j_gene: TRBJ1-6; abundance: NA; CDR3aa: CASSLAGDDNSPLHF; CDR3nt: TGCGCCAGCAGCTTGGCAGGGGACGATAATTCACCCCTCCACTTT
v_gene: TRBV30; d_gene: NA; j_gene: TRBJ2-3; abundance: NA; CDR3aa: CAWSVRGSDTQYF; CDR3nt: TGTGCCTGGAGTGTTAGGGGGTCGGATACGCAGTATTTT
v_gene: TRBV4-3; d_gene: TRBD2; j_gene: TRBJ2-7; abundance: NA; CDR3aa: CASSQAPRLAGARYEQYF; CDR3nt: TGCGCCAGCAGCCAAGCCCCCAGACTAGCGGGGGCCCGGTACGAGCAGTACTTC
v_gene: TRBV6-5; d_gene: TRBD2; j_gene: TRBJ2-5; abundance: NA; CDR3aa: CASSSGGRGETQYF; CDR3nt: TGTGCCAGCAGTTCGGGGGGGCGTGGCGAGACCCAGTACTTC
v_gene: TRBV28; d_gene: TRBD1; j_gene: TRBJ1-4; abundance: NA; CDR3aa: CASSLAGQGDTNEKLFF; CDR3nt: TGTGCCAGCAGCCTCGCGGGACAGGGGGACACTAATGAAAAACTGTTTTTT
v_gene: TRBV5-4; d_gene: TRBD2; j_gene: TRBJ2-3; abundance: NA; CDR3aa: CASSFPGRLAGGSDTQYF; CDR3nt: TGTGCCAGCAGCTTCCCCGGTAGACTAGCGGGGGGATCAGATACGCAGTATTTT
v_gene: TRBV2; d_gene: TRBD2; j_gene: TRBJ2-7; abundance: NA; CDR3aa: CASSPTSGSYEQYF; CDR3nt: TGTGCCAGCAGCCCGACTAGCGGAAGCTACGAGCAGTACTTC
v_gene: TRBV14; d_gene: TRBD1; j_gene: TRBJ1-1; abundance: NA; CDR3aa: CASSQGRKTGGYRTEAFF; CDR3nt: TGTGCCAGCAGCCAAGGTAGAAAAACAGGGGGGTATCGCACTGAAGCTTTCTTT
v_gene: TRBV11-2; d_gene: TRBD2; j_gene: TRBJ2-5; abundance: NA; CDR3aa: CASSPRASGGKGTQYF; CDR3nt: TGTGCCAGCAGCCCGAGGGCTAGCGGGGGAAAGGGGACCCAGTACTTC
v_gene: TRBV28; d_gene: NA; j_gene: TRBJ2-7; abundance: few; CDR3aa: CAGLGCRYF; CDR3nt: TGTGCCGGCCTAGGTTGTAGGTACTTC
v_gene: TRBV28; d_gene: TRBD1; j_gene: TRBJ1-5; abundance: few; CDR3aa: CASSLSGQHQPQHF; CDR3nt: TGTGCCAGCAGTTTATCGGGACAGCATCAGCCCCAGCATTTT
v_gene: TRBV13; d_gene: NA; j_gene: TRBJ2-1; abundance: NA; CDR3aa: CASSLEGGDWDEQFF; CDR3nt: TGTGCCAGCAGCTTAGAGGGGGGGGACTGGGATGAGCAGTTCTTC
v_gene: TRBV5-1; d_gene: NA; j_gene: TRBJ1-2; abundance: NA; CDR3aa: CASSLRGDNYGYTF; CDR3nt: TGCGCCAGCAGCTTGCGCGGGGACAACTATGGCTACACCTTC
v_gene: TRBV11-2; d_gene: NA; j_gene: TRBJ2-5; abundance: once; CDR3aa: CASRRAETQYF; CDR3nt: TGTGCCAGCAGGAGGGCCGAGACCCAGTACTTC
v_gene: TRBV4-3; d_gene: NA; j_gene: TRBJ2-3; abundance: NA; CDR3aa: CASSPRVPGTDTQYF; CDR3nt: TGCGCCAGCAGCCCCAGGGTCCCTGGCACAGATACGCAGTATTTT
v_gene: TRBV20-1; d_gene: NA; j_gene: TRBJ2-7; abundance: NA; CDR3aa: CSAPDNYEQYF; CDR3nt: TGCAGTGCTCCTGACAACTACGAGCAGTACTTC
v_gene: TRBV25-1; d_gene: NA; j_gene: TRBJ1-5; abundance: NA; CDR3aa: CASSHDSLYQPQHF; CDR3nt: TGTGCCAGCAGTCATGACAGTCTTTATCAGCCCCAGCATTTT